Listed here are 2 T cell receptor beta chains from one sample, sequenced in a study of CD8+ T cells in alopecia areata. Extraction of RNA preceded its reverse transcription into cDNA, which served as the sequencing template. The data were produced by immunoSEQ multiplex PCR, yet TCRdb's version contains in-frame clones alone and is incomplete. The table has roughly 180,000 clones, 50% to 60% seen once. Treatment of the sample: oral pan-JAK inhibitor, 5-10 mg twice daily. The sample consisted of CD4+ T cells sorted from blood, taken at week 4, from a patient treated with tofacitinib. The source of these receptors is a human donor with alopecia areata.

CDR3 in DNA: TGCAGCGCCGCCGGGGGGGAAGAGACCCAGTACTTC. This codes for CSAAGGEETQYF. This chain uses TRBV29-1 with TRBJ2-5, with TRBD2 identical over 8 bases. Losses at the gene ends were 7 bases for V and 3 bases for J; bases not matched to a gene: 4. This CDR3 is 12 amino acids long. CDR1 SQVTM and CDR2 ANQGSEA come from the germline V gene.

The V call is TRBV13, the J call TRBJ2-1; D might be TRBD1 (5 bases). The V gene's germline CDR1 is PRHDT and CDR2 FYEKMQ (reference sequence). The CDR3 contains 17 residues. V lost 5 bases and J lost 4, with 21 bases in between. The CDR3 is CASSLNQGQGWYNEQFF. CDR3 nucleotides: TGTGCCAGCAGCCTAAACCAAGGGCAGGGTTGGTACAATGAGCAGTTCTTC.